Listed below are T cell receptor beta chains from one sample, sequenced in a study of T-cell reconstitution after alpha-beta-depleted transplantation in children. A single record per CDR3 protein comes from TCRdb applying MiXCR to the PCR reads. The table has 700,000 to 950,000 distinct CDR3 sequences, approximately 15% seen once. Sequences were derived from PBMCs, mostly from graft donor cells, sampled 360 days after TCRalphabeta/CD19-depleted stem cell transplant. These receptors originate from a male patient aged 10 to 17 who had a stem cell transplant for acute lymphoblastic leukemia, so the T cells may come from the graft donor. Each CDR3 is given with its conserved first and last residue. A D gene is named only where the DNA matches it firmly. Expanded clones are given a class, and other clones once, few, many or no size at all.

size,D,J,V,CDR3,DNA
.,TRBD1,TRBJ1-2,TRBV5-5,CASRSRTGKVGGYTF,TGTGCCAGCAGGTCGAGGACAGGGAAGGTGGGTGGCTACACCTTC
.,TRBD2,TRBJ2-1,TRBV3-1,CASSQDPGRALYNEQFF,TGTGCCAGCAGCCAAGATCCCGGGAGGGCCTTATACAATGAGCAGTTCTTC
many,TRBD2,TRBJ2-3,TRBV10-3,CAIKAERESTDTQYF,TGTGCCATCAAGGCAGAGCGGGAGAGCACAGATACGCAGTATTTT
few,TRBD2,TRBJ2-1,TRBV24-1,CATSDLGSGSVGNEQFF,TGTGCCACCAGTGATTTAGGTAGCGGGAGTGTGGGAAATGAGCAGTTCTTC
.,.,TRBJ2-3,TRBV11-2,CASSLDWRPDTQYF,TGTGCCAGCAGCTTAGATTGGAGACCAGATACGCAGTATTTT
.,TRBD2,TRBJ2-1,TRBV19,CASSNALRTSFSSYNEQFF,TGTGCCAGTAGTAATGCCCTCCGGACTAGCTTTAGCTCCTACAATGAGCAGTTCTTC
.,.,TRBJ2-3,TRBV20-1,CSAKSVPTDTQYF,TGCAGTGCCAAGAGCGTTCCCACAGATACGCAGTATTTT
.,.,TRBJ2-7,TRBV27,CASSSRAWGLAAAYEQYF,TGTGCCAGCAGTTCCCGTGCATGGGGGCTAGCGGCAGCCTACGAGCAGTACTTC
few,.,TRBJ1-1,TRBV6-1,CASSELDISDTEAFF,TGTGCCAGCAGTGAACTTGATATTTCGGACACTGAAGCTTTCTTT
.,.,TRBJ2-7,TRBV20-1,CSADPRAGEQYF,TGCAGTGCCGACCCTAGGGCGGGGGAGCAGTACTTC
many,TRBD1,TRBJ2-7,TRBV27,CASSPYTGTGSEQYF,TGTGCCAGCAGTCCCTACACCGGGACAGGGAGCGAGCAGTACTTC
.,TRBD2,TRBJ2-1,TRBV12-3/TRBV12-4,CASSLAGGFIF,TGTGCCAGCAGTTTAGCGGGAGGGTTCATCTTC
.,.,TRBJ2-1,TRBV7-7,CASSSGTVNNEQFF,TGTGCCAGCAGCTCCGGGACGGTAAACAATGAGCAGTTCTTC
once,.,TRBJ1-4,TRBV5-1,CASSFATPGEKLFF,TGCGCCAGCAGCTTTGCTACGCCCGGTGAAAAACTGTTTTTT
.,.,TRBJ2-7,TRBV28,CASSLWAGTDYEQYF,TGTGCCAGCAGTTTATGGGCGGGGACAGACTACGAGCAGTACTTC
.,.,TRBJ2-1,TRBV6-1,CASSATRYSYNEQFF,TGTGCCAGCAGTGCAACGCGGTACTCCTACAATGAGCAGTTCTTC
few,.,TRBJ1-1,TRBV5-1,CASRHDLATVNTEAFF,TGCGCCAGCAGACACGACTTAGCGACAGTCAACACTGAAGCTTTCTTT
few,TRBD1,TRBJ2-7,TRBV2,CASSVGQGAFYEQYF,TGTGCCAGCAGTGTGGGACAGGGGGCCTTTTACGAGCAGTACTTC
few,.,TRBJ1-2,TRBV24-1,CATSDQPGGNHGYTF,TGTGCCACCAGTGACCAACCGGGCGGGAACCATGGCTACACCTTC
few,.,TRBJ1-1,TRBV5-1,CASSLGWAPEAFF,TGCGCCAGCAGCTTGGGTTGGGCTCCTGAAGCTTTCTTT
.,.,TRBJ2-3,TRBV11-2,CASSLDKWAPSDTQYF,TGTGCCAGCAGCTTAGATAAGTGGGCTCCGTCGGATACGCAGTATTTT
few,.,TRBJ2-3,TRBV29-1,CSVTYRLARTDTQYF,TGCAGCGTTACTTACCGGTTGGCCCGCACAGATACGCAGTATTTT
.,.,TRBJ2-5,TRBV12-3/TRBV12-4,CASSLRQFQETQYF,TGTGCCAGCAGTTTACGACAGTTCCAAGAGACCCAGTACTTC
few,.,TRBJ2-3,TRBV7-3,CASSLSGAADTQYF,TGTGCCAGCAGCTTAAGCGGGGCCGCAGATACGCAGTATTTT
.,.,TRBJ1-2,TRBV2,CASSDRDINYGYTF,TGTGCCAGCAGTGATCGGGACATAAACTATGGCTACACCTTC
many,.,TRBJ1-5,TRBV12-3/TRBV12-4,CASSFYGNQPQHF,TGTGCCAGCAGTTTTTACGGGAATCAGCCCCAGCATTTT
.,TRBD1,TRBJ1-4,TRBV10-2,CASSESQGATNEKLFF,TGCGCCAGCAGTGAGTCCCAGGGGGCAACTAATGAAAAACTGTTTTTT
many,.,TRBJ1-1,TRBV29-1,CSGSIMNTEAFF,TGCAGCGGCTCGATCATGAACACTGAAGCTTTCTTT
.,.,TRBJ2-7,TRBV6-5,CASSYSRRAILYEQYF,TGTGCCAGCAGTTACTCGAGGCGGGCAATTCTCTACGAGCAGTACTTC
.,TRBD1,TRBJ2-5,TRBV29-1,CSAGQVQETQYF,TGCAGCGCCGGACAGGTCCAAGAGACCCAGTACTTC
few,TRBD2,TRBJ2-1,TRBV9,CASSWGISGRLSDEQFF,TGTGCCAGCAGCTGGGGGATTAGCGGGAGGTTGAGCGATGAGCAGTTCTTC
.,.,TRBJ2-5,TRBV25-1,CASSATTSKTQYF,TGTGCCAGCAGTGCAACGACGAGTAAGACCCAGTACTTC
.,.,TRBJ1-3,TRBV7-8,CASSLGDWPPGNTIYF,TGTGCCAGCAGCTTAGGTGACTGGCCCCCTGGAAACACCATATATTTT
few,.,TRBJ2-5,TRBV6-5,CASSYSDSSQETQYF,TGTGCCAGCAGTTACTCTGACAGCTCTCAAGAGACCCAGTACTTC
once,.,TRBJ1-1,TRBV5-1,CASSLGGTVGEAFF,TGCGCCAGCAGCTTGGGGGGGACCGTAGGTGAAGCTTTCTTT
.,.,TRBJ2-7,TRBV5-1,CASSSWGLSSYEQYF,TGCGCCAGTTCCTCCTGGGGCCTAAGCTCCTACGAGCAGTACTTC
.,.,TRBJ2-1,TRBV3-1,CASSLDRRSEQFF,TGTGCCAGCAGCCTGGATAGGCGGAGTGAGCAGTTCTTC
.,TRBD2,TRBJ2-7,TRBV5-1,CASSRTSGRSYEQYF,TGCGCCAGCAGCCGGACTAGCGGGAGGAGCTACGAGCAGTACTTC